Listed below are T cell receptor beta chains from one sample, sequenced in a study of OX40 agonist ivuxolimab in advanced cancers. The assay was immunoSEQ multiplex PCR, and TCRdb's table has in-frame clones only and misses some. The sample yields roughly 63,000 clones, 89% seen once. Sample: CD4+ or CD8+ T cells sorted from blood, taken in a trial of the OX40 agonist ivuxolimab. These receptors were taken from an adult with an advanced solid tumor such as melanoma, head and neck, liver or kidney cancer. Each CDR3 is given with its conserved first and last residue. The order of the fields is D gene, J gene, clone size, V gene, CDR3 protein, CDR3 DNA. D genes are given only for firm matches. Size is stated for part of the rows, as once, few or many counts, or as a class when the clone is expanded.

>TRBD2|TRBJ2-1|-|TRBV9
CASSAWGGYNEQFF
TGTGCCAGCAGCGCGTGGGGGGGCTACAATGAGCAGTTCTTC
>-|TRBJ2-5|-|TRBV5-1
CASSGGTGQETQYF
TGCGCCAGCAGCGGAGGGACCGGCCAAGAGACCCAGTACTTC
>-|TRBJ2-2|-|TRBV27
CASSLAPPGPNTGELFF
TGTGCCAGCAGTTTAGCGCCGCCGGGCCCGAACACCGGGGAGCTGTTTTTT
>TRBD2|TRBJ2-4|-|TRBV27
CASSRPGTSGGKNIQYF
TGTGCCAGCAGTAGGCCAGGGACTAGCGGGGGCAAAAACATTCAGTACTTC
>TRBD1|TRBJ1-1|-|TRBV2
CASRGTGGWRTEAFF
TGTGCCAGCAGGGGGACAGGGGGCTGGCGCACTGAAGCTTTCTTT
>TRBD2|TRBJ2-5|-|TRBV5-4
CASSGGLANVETQYF
TGTGCCAGCAGCGGGGGACTAGCTAATGTAGAGACCCAGTACTTC
>-|TRBJ2-1|-|TRBV27
CASSTSLDEQFF
TGTGCCAGCTCCACCTCCTTGGATGAGCAGTTCTTC
>TRBD2|TRBJ2-1|-|TRBV6-5
CASPSLAGDYNEQFF
TGTGCCAGCCCCTCACTAGCGGGGGATTACAATGAGCAGTTCTTC
>-|TRBJ2-3|-|TRBV6-4
CASSEGHASTDTQYF
TGTGCCAGCAGTGAAGGTCATGCTAGCACAGATACGCAGTATTTT
>-|TRBJ2-1|few|TRBV29-1
CSVGESSYNEQFF
TGCAGCGTCGGGGAGAGCTCCTACAATGAGCAGTTCTTC
>-|TRBJ2-7|-|TRBV13
CASSSAGSIYEQYF
TGTGCCAGCAGCTCCGCCGGATCGATCTACGAGCAGTACTTC
>TRBD2|TRBJ2-7|-|TRBV7-9
CASSTGTSAFPYEQYF
TGTGCCAGCAGCACCGGGACTAGCGCCTTTCCCTACGAGCAGTACTTC
>TRBD1|TRBJ2-1|once|TRBV29-1
CSVWGKGDREYNEQFF
TGCAGCGTTTGGGGCAAAGGGGACAGGGAATACAATGAGCAGTTCTTC
>-|TRBJ1-2|-|TRBV4-1
CASSQTGYGYTF
TGCGCCAGCAGCCAAACCGGCTATGGCTACACCTTC
>-|TRBJ1-2|-|TRBV5-1
CASSLSPLDGTYGYTF
TGCGCCAGCAGCTTGTCGCCTCTGGACGGAACCTATGGCTACACCTTC
>-|TRBJ1-1|-|TRBV19
CASSHSNTEAFF
TGTGCCAGTAGCCATTCCAACACTGAAGCTTTCTTT
>TRBD2|TRBJ2-3|-|TRBV19
CASNLAGGHSTDTQYF
TGTGCCAGTAACTTAGCGGGGGGGCATAGCACAGATACGCAGTATTTT
>-|TRBJ2-7|few|TRBV29-1
CSVEVGKQYF
TGCAGCGTTGAAGTCGGGAAGCAGTACTTC
>-|TRBJ1-1|-|TRBV6-1
CASSSDRTIEWAFF
TGTGCCAGCAGTTCGGACAGAACTATAGAGTGGGCTTTCTTT
>TRBD2|TRBJ2-1|-|TRBV30
CAWLSGGSYNEQFF
TGTGCCTGGCTTAGCGGGGGCTCCTACAATGAGCAGTTCTTC
>TRBD2|TRBJ2-7|-|TRBV6-5
CASSYFGGGTYEQYF
TGTGCCAGCAGTTACTTTGGCGGGGGGACCTACGAGCAGTACTTC
>TRBD1|TRBJ2-3|-|TRBV28
CASGDREVSDTQYF
TGTGCCAGCGGGGACAGGGAGGTCTCAGATACGCAGTATTTT
>TRBD1|TRBJ1-2|-|TRBV29-1
CSVEARTGQPNYGYTF
TGCAGCGTTGAAGCTCGGACAGGGCAGCCGAACTATGGCTACACCTTC
>TRBD2|TRBJ2-7|once|TRBV4-1
CASSQIAGVSYEQYF
TGCGCCAGCAGCCAGATAGCGGGGGTCTCCTACGAGCAGTACTTC
>-|TRBJ1-5|-|TRBV2
CASSGRDGSNQPQHF
TGTGCCAGCAGTGGGCGGGACGGGAGCAATCAGCCCCAGCATTTT
>-|TRBJ1-5|-|TRBV21-1
CASSKDGLSAGPQHF
TGTGCCAGCAGCAAAGACGGACTCAGCGCAGGGCCCCAGCATTTT
>-|TRBJ2-2|-|TRBV7-3
CASSLASSGELFF
TGTGCCAGCAGCTTAGCTTCCAGCGGGGAGCTGTTTTTT
>-|TRBJ2-7|-|TRBV9
CASSVAQGDEQYF
TGTGCCAGCAGCGTAGCACAGGGAGACGAGCAGTACTTC
>-|TRBJ1-2|-|TRBV12-5
CASAPPGGGYTF
TGTGCTAGTGCCCCACCTGGGGGTGGCTACACCTTC
>-|TRBJ2-1|-|TRBV5-1
CASRGVGYNEQFF
TGCGCCAGCAGGGGTGTAGGCTACAATGAGCAGTTCTTC
>-|TRBJ1-4|-|TRBV5-4
CASSAGGAEKLFF
TGTGCCAGCAGCGCGGGGGGGGCTGAAAAACTGTTTTTT
>-|TRBJ1-2|-|TRBV7-9
CASSLGAGLDGYTF
TGTGCCAGCAGCTTAGGGGCAGGATTGGATGGCTACACCTTC
>TRBD2|TRBJ2-3|once|TRBV4-1
CASSQVTPGTSGTGTDTQYF
TGCGCCAGCAGCCAAGTCACCCCCGGGACTAGCGGGACCGGGACAGATACGCAGTATTTT
>-|TRBJ2-2|-|TRBV27
CASRPVRAGELFF
TGTGCCAGCAGGCCCGTCAGGGCCGGGGAGCTGTTTTTT
>-|TRBJ2-2|-|TRBV27
CASTSRPYTGELFF
TGTGCCAGCACCTCACGGCCCTACACCGGGGAGCTGTTTTTT
>-|TRBJ2-3|-|TRBV5-1
CASSLLWEGGTDTQYF
TGCGCCAGCAGCCTCCTTTGGGAAGGGGGTACAGATACGCAGTATTTT
>TRBD1|TRBJ1-3|-|TRBV30
CAWTGTAGNTIYF
TGTGCCTGGACCGGGACAGCTGGAAACACCATATATTTT
>-|TRBJ1-1|-|TRBV6-6
CASSDTEAFF
TGTGCCAGCTCGGACACTGAAGCTTTCTTT
>TRBD2|TRBJ2-1|-|TRBV27
CASSLRGRGGSEQFF
TGTGCCAGCAGTTTAAGAGGGCGGGGGGGCTCTGAGCAGTTCTTC
>-|TRBJ2-1|-|TRBV6-5
CASSLGTGLQFF
TGTGCCAGCAGTCTTGGAACGGGATTGCAGTTCTTC
>-|TRBJ1-4|-|TRBV7-8
CASSLSTVINEKLFF
TGTGCCAGCAGCTTGAGCACAGTCATCAATGAAAAACTGTTTTTT
>-|TRBJ1-5|-|TRBV7-8
CASSFGGNSNQPQHF
TGTGCCAGCAGCTTCGGGGGGAATAGCAATCAGCCCCAGCATTTT
>-|TRBJ2-3|-|TRBV11-3
CASSYRGTTDTQYF
TGTGCCAGCAGCTATCGGGGGACCACAGATACGCAGTATTTT
>-|TRBJ2-2|once|TRBV28
CASSFRGPNTGELFF
TGTGCCAGCAGTTTTCGGGGGCCCAACACCGGGGAGCTGTTTTTT
>TRBD2|TRBJ2-3|few|TRBV27
CASRRLAGVADTQYF
TGTGCCAGCAGACGACTAGCGGGAGTTGCAGATACGCAGTATTTT